Listed below are T cell receptor beta chains from one sample, sequenced in a study of CXCR3-negative and CXCR3-positive naive CD8 T cells. Reanalyzing the 5' RACE reads, TCRdb keeps one entry per CDR3 protein, without DNA. This table lists some 150,000 distinct CDR3 sequences. The sample taken for sequencing was naive CXCR3+ CD8+ T cells from blood. Source of these receptors: a human donor in good health. Some clones in this sample may be carry-over from other donors' samples. Each CDR3 is given with its conserved first and last residue.

j_gene: TRBJ2-7
v_gene: TRBV27
CDR3aa: CARSLGPFTYEQYF

j_gene: TRBJ1-2
v_gene: TRBV4-2
CDR3aa: CASSQVADYGYTF

j_gene: TRBJ2-3
v_gene: TRBV7-9
CDR3aa: CASSTPLGLARDTQYF

j_gene: TRBJ2-7
v_gene: TRBV7-6
CDR3aa: CASSQSGTPKEQYF

j_gene: TRBJ1-4
v_gene: TRBV27
CDR3aa: CASSLHPFNEKLFF

j_gene: TRBJ2-3
v_gene: TRBV9
CDR3aa: CASSLGLAGGPGTDTQYF

j_gene: TRBJ1-2
v_gene: TRBV5-1
CDR3aa: CASSLEGNRNGYTF

j_gene: TRBJ1-1
v_gene: TRBV3-1
CDR3aa: CATGAWNTEAFF

j_gene: TRBJ2-7
v_gene: TRBV30
CDR3aa: CAWAPTETYEQYF

j_gene: TRBJ2-7
v_gene: TRBV20-1
CDR3aa: CSATDREYEQYF

j_gene: TRBJ2-5
v_gene: TRBV7-9
CDR3aa: CASSSEQGFYAETQYF

j_gene: TRBJ1-2
v_gene: TRBV15
CDR3aa: CATSRKGQGAWNYGYTF

j_gene: TRBJ2-5
v_gene: TRBV6-5
CDR3aa: CASSPHNGDQETQYF

j_gene: TRBJ1-5
v_gene: TRBV28
CDR3aa: CDSRWQVSQPQHF

j_gene: TRBJ1-1
v_gene: TRBV28
CDR3aa: CASSEPQIEAFF

j_gene: TRBJ2-1
v_gene: TRBV20-1
CDR3aa: CSARETKQGSSYNEQFF

j_gene: TRBJ2-5
v_gene: TRBV6-1
CDR3aa: CASRPTGAETQYF

j_gene: TRBJ2-7
v_gene: TRBV20-1
CDR3aa: CSARDRDIPYEQYF

j_gene: TRBJ1-4
v_gene: TRBV25-1
CDR3aa: CASSAIREANEKLFF

j_gene: TRBJ2-1
v_gene: TRBV18
CDR3aa: CASSPGKNEQFF

j_gene: TRBJ2-5
v_gene: TRBV15
CDR3aa: CANRERRGGGQETQYF

j_gene: TRBJ2-1
v_gene: TRBV25-1
CDR3aa: CASSEFFTVNQDDSGSSYNEQFF

j_gene: TRBJ1-1
v_gene: TRBV30
CDR3aa: CAWNGVGNTEAFF

j_gene: TRBJ2-3
v_gene: TRBV12-3/TRBV12-4
CDR3aa: CASSRATDTQYF

j_gene: TRBJ1-1
v_gene: TRBV7-9
CDR3aa: CASSLDFRAFF

j_gene: TRBJ1-2
v_gene: TRBV4-3
CDR3aa: CASSQEGSYGYTF

j_gene: TRBJ2-1
v_gene: TRBV6-2/TRBV6-3
CDR3aa: CASSTPTVGRDYNEQFF

j_gene: TRBJ2-7
v_gene: TRBV7-6
CDR3aa: CASSSSYYEQYF

j_gene: TRBJ1-2
v_gene: TRBV29-1
CDR3aa: CSVVDPYGYTF

j_gene: TRBJ2-7
v_gene: TRBV14
CDR3aa: CASSPRLAGVYEQYF

j_gene: TRBJ2-1
v_gene: TRBV7-2
CDR3aa: CASSLPPYNEQFF

j_gene: TRBJ2-1
v_gene: TRBV6-6
CDR3aa: CASRGGFSYNEQFF

j_gene: TRBJ2-5
v_gene: TRBV11-2
CDR3aa: CASSYTGSRQETQYF

j_gene: TRBJ2-7
v_gene: TRBV7-8
CDR3aa: CASSLNPGGLSYEQYF

j_gene: TRBJ2-7
v_gene: TRBV6-5
CDR3aa: CASSGPGGPSSYEQYF

j_gene: TRBJ2-1
v_gene: TRBV10-3
CDR3aa: CAISSSGRSTYNEQFF

j_gene: TRBJ2-7
v_gene: TRBV7-9
CDR3aa: CASSSGQGAYEQYF

j_gene: TRBJ2-7
v_gene: TRBV11-2
CDR3aa: CASSRHSPRGSYEQYF

j_gene: TRBJ2-7
v_gene: TRBV7-6
CDR3aa: CASSLGRGWTYEQYF

j_gene: TRBJ2-7
v_gene: TRBV7-2
CDR3aa: CASSLKSVHEQYF

j_gene: TRBJ1-1
v_gene: TRBV6-5
CDR3aa: CASSYRRADTEAFF

j_gene: TRBJ2-3
v_gene: TRBV6-5
CDR3aa: CASSPEADTQYF

j_gene: TRBJ1-2
v_gene: TRBV25-1
CDR3aa: CASSADQGALYGYTF

j_gene: TRBJ2-1
v_gene: TRBV6-6
CDR3aa: CASSYALAGAVDEQFF